The TCR beta chain described here comes from a study of Ad26.COV2.S vaccination and SARS-CoV-2 variants. About the research overall: Recipients of Ad26.COV2.S got it intramuscularly, once or twice 56 days apart.

As for treatment: roughly 18 received Ad26.COV2.S at low or high dose, single or two shots; about 5 received placebo; per-sample allocation not given. Material that was analyzed had been drawn on day 63 after the first vaccine or placebo injection. Regarding the study as a whole: TCR breadth and depth analyses may have underestimated total T cell responses. It was reported that spike-specific CD8+ and CD4+ T cell responses were substantially broad after vaccination.

On this clone: Its antigen is not known.

The CDR3 totals 15 residues. V was pared by 1 base and J by 2 bases, with 4 bases of the junction left unmatched. Per the germline V gene, CDR1 is LNHDA and CDR2 is SQIVND (reference sequence). TCRdb keeps only in-frame clones here, not all; method: immunoSEQ multiplex PCR. The sample holds roughly 700,000 clones, roughly 90% seen once. This material consisted of peripheral blood, taken in a trial of Ad26.COV2.S vaccine versus placebo. The TCR was taken from a person between 18 and 65 years old who received the Ad26.COV2.S COVID-19 vaccine or a placebo. The rearrangement uses TRBV19 and TRBJ2-5, with 7 bases lining up with TRBD2. CDR3 sequence reads: CASSIAAGNQETQYF. The DNA for the CDR3 is TGTGCCAGTAGTATAGCAGCGGGGAATCAAGAGACCCAGTACTTC.